A single sample is the source of the 5 T cell receptor beta chains below, sequenced in a study of radiotherapy plus CTLA-4 blockade in lung cancer. Sequencing used immunoSEQ multiplex PCR; TCRdb keeps in-frame clones, though not all of them. The profile covers fewer than 100,000 clones, with 84% appearing a single time and approximately 0.77% taken by the ten largest. The specimen comprised peripheral blood, sampled from a patient treated with radiotherapy plus ipilimumab. The source of these receptors is a human donor with non-small cell lung cancer who had stable disease on radiotherapy plus ipilimumab.

This clone was detected a few times. DNA for the CDR3: TGTGCCAGTAGTATAAGGGCCGGGACTTCTGGAAACACCATATATTTT. This codes for CASSIRAGTSGNTIYF. This chain joins TRBV19 and TRBJ1-3; weak D call: TRBD1 (5 bases). This CDR3 region has 16 residues. Trimming left V 2 bases short and J 1 base short, with 12 bases between. Looked up from germline, CDR1 is LNHDA and CDR2 is SQIVND (reference sequence).

In its sample, this clone was seen once. This chain links TRBV29-1 with TRBJ1-4; D not resolved. The CDR3 has 14 residues. Germline V CDR1 and CDR2: SQVTM, ANQGSEA. V was trimmed by 5 bases and J by 5 bases, leaving 15 bases between them. The CDR3: CSVLPWADNEKLFF. In nucleotides, the CDR3 is TGCAGCGTTCTACCATGGGCTGACAATGAAAAACTGTTTTTT.

The chain carries TRBV13 and TRBJ1-3, with TRBD1 matching 8 bases. Looked up from germline, CDR1 is PRHDT and CDR2 is FYEKMQ (reference sequence). CDR3 size: 16 residues. V dropped 6 bases and J dropped 0; count of bases not matched to a gene: 7. CDR3 in amino acids: CASSWNRGISGNTIYF. The CDR3, as DNA: TGTGCCAGCAGTTGGAACAGGGGGATCTCTGGAAACACCATATATTTT.

The chain uses TRBV11-1 and TRBJ1-1; D unresolved. Trimming took off 2 bases at V and 0 bases at J, with 4 bases between the two ends. The CDR3 is 13 residues long. Per the germline V gene, CDR1 is SGHAT and CDR2 is FQDESV (reference sequence). CDR3 nucleotide sequence: TGTGCCAGCAGCTTAAGTCTGAACACTGAAGCTTTCTTT. Translating it yields CASSLSLNTEAFF.

This chain uses TRBV5-5 with TRBJ2-7; D not certain. This CDR3 is 14 amino acids long. Per germline, CDR1 SGHKS and CDR2 YYEKEE (reference sequence). The ends were cut back, 0 bases at V and 3 bases at J, with 10 bases in the middle. CDR3 region: CASSLAQNYYEQYF. The CDR3 nucleotides read TGTGCCAGCAGCTTGGCACAGAACTACTACGAGCAGTACTTC.